These 9 T cell receptor beta chains originate from one sample sequenced in a study of blood T cell repertoires in COVID-19. Repertoires were generated with immunoSEQ multiplex PCR, while TCRdb's copy carries only in-frame clones and drops some. The sample includes about 270,000 clones, 91% of them seen just once. Material: PBMCs or T cells enriched from blood (not recorded which). The receptors originated from a man in his forties who had been exposed to COVID-19.

This rearrangement joins TRBV5-4 to TRBJ2-3; possible D gene TRBD2, 6 bases. Germline CDR1 SGHNT, CDR2 YYREEE (reference sequence). V gave up 4 bases and J gave up 6 bases, with 9 bases separating them. The CDR3 loop spans 12 amino acids. CDR3 DNA: TGTGCCAGCAGCGGGGAGGAGGATACGCAGTATTTT. It yields the protein CASSGEEDTQYF. Looking up the rest from reference TRBV5-4 and TRBJ2-3 gives the full variable domain: ETGVTQSPTHLIKTRGQQVTLRCSSQSGHNTVSWYQQALGQGPQFIFQYYREEENGRGNFPPRFSGLQFPNYSSELNVNALELDDSALYLCASSGEEDTQYFGPGTRLTVL.

The CDR3 DNA sequence: TGTGCCAGCAGCTTAGTCCCATACGAGCAGTACTTC. Its protein is CASSLVPYEQYF. The gene calls are TRBV7-8 and TRBJ2-7; no clear D gene. CDR3 size: 12 residues. Germline V CDR1 and CDR2: SGHVS, FQNEAQ. Trimming removed 1 base at V and 4 bases at J, with 5 bases between.

The J gene is TRBJ2-7, the V gene TRBV7-8; no clear D. Trimming removed 8 bases from V and 0 bases from J, with 17 bases in between. Germline assignment: CDR1 SGHVS and CDR2 FQNEAQ. The CDR3 is made up of 15 amino acids. Written as DNA, the CDR3 is TGTGCCAGCTCACGCGTCGGGTCGAGCTCCTACGAGCAGTACTTC. Translating gives CASSRVGSSSYEQYF.

The chain joins TRBV4-2 to TRBJ2-7; 7 nucleotides match TRBD2. The CDR3 length is 17 residues. Per germline, CDR1 LGHNA and CDR2 YNFKEQ. Unmatched junction bases numbered 9, after V lost 0 bases and J lost 1 base. The CDR3 spells CASSQDRTGRDSYEQYF. In DNA, the CDR3 is TGTGCCAGCAGCCAAGATCGGACGGGGAGGGATTCCTACGAGCAGTACTTC.

The CDR3 DNA is TGCGCCAGCAAAATTGTCGCGGGCAACACCGGGGAGCTGTTTTTT. Its translation: CASKIVAGNTGELFF. The gene calls are TRBV5-1 and TRBJ2-2; TRBD2 is a possible D gene (5 bases). The CDR3 totals 15 residues. Trimming took 6 bases from V and 2 from J, leaving 14 bases between them. Germline CDR1 and CDR2: SGHRS and YFSETQ.

V gene TRBV4-1 combines with J gene TRBJ1-5, with D maybe TRBD1 (6 bases). The CDR3 has 16 residues. V lost 2 bases and J 0 bases, leaving 11 bases between the germline ends. Germline values: CDR1 MGHRA, CDR2 YSYEKL. The CDR3 protein is CASSQRGRGSNQPQHF. CDR3 nucleotide sequence: TGCGCCAGCAGCCAAAGGGGCAGGGGTAGCAATCAGCCCCAGCATTTT.

The rearrangement links TRBV18 to TRBJ1-5; D is possibly TRBD1 (5 bases). This CDR3 region has 15 residues. Germline V CDR1 and CDR2: KGHSH, LQKENI. V shed 1 base and J shed 3 bases, with 10 bases lying between them. The CDR3 sequence is CASSPRAGPNQPQHF. DNA of the CDR3: TGTGCCAGCTCACCACGCGCGGGACCCAATCAGCCCCAGCATTTT. Full variable domain (outside the CDR3, taken from reference TRBV18 and TRBJ1-5): NAGVMQNPRHLVRRRGQEARLRCSPMKGHSHVYWYRQLPEEGLKFMVYLQKENIIDESGMPKERFSAEFPKEGPSILRIQQVVRGDSAAYFCASSPRAGPNQPQHFGDGTRLSIL.

The J gene is TRBJ2-5, the V gene TRBV6-5; 7 bases are a match to TRBD1. The V and J ends lost 2 bases and 14 bases, in that order; junction bases with no gene match: 5. The V gene's germline CDR1 is MNHEY and CDR2 SVGAGI. CDR3 size: 11 residues. The CDR3 DNA follows: TGTGCCAGCAGTTACGGCGGACAGGCCTACTTC. The encoded protein is CASSYGGQAYF.

The chain links TRBV7-3 to TRBJ2-2; D uncertain. The germline CDR1 and CDR2 sequences are SGHTA and FQGTGA. The CDR3 loop spans 16 amino acids. Trimming removed 3 bases at V and 7 bases at J, with 18 bases between. The CDR3 sequence: CASSLSAKAGFGELFF. The DNA of the CDR3 is TGTGCCAGCAGCTTGTCCGCGAAGGCAGGTTTCGGGGAGCTGTTTTTT.